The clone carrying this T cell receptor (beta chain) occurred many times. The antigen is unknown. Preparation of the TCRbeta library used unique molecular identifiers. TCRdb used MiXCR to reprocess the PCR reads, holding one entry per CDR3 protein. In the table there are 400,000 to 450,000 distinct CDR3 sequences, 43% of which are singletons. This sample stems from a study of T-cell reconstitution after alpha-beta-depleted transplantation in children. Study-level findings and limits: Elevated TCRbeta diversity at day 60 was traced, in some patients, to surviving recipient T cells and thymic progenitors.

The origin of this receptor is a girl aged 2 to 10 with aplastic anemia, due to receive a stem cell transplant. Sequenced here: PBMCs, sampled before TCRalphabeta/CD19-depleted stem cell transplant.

CDR3 sequence: CASSPLRVHRNTEAFF. For the CDR3, the DNA is TGTGCCAGCAGTCCCCTCAGGGTACATAGGAACACTGAAGCTTTCTTT. The chain has TRBV6-1 and TRBJ1-1; D perhaps matches TRBD1 (5 bases). Germline V gene sequence: CDR1 MNHNS, CDR2 SASEGT. CDR3 size: 16 residues. V was cut by 5 bases and J by 1 base, with 17 bases left in between.